Following are 16 T cell receptor beta chains from one sample sequenced in a study of blood T cells in healthy people across ages (dated by TCRdb to between 2015 and 2016). The library was made by 5' RACE. Instrument used: Illumina HiSeq 2500. The second PCR ran for roughly 7 to 11 cycles and used a J-beta primer mix along with a sample-barcoded 5' primer. In TCRdb, the public reads were trimmed at Q25 with fastp and aligned with MiXCR, with productive beta chains retained. Rows merge per CDR3 protein into single entries with the most common DNA and genes. The sample table holds under 2,000,000 distinct CDR3 sequences, of which roughly 50% were seen once. The ten largest make up about 2.1% of the sample. Sequenced: blood. These TCRs come from a woman in her 40s in good health.

This clonotype was found a few times. The chain uses TRBV27 and TRBJ1-2; 7 bases match TRBD1. V lost 5 bases to trimming and J lost 8 bases; unmatched junction nucleotides: 11. Germline V gives CDR1 MNHEY, CDR2 SMNVEV (reference sequence). The CDR3 length is 14 residues. The CDR3 loop is CASSAVRGQRGYTF. In nucleotides, the CDR3 is TGTGCCAGCAGTGCCGTGAGGGGGCAGCGAGGCTACACCTTC.

V and J are TRBV20-1 and TRBJ2-1; possible D gene TRBD1, 6 bases. This CDR3 is 14 amino acids long. Trimming removed 0 bases at V and 4 bases at J, with 10 bases between. Germline V gene lookup returns CDR1 DFQATT and CDR2 SNEGSKA (reference sequence). The CDR3 DNA reads as TGCAGTGCTAGAGAACAGGGTTCGTACAATGAGCAGTTCTTC. Its protein is CSAREQGSYNEQFF.

This rearrangement joins TRBV6-6 to TRBJ2-5, with TRBD2 matching over 12 bases. TRBJ2-7 explains the end of the DNA better; the J call may be wrong. The CDR3 consists of 15 residues. Germline-derived CDR1 and CDR2 are MNHNY and SVGAGI (reference sequence). The CDR3 DNA sequence: TGTGCCAGCAGAAGACTAGCGGGGGCATCCTACGAGCAGTACTTC. Protein product: CASRRLAGASYEQYF.

The chain couples TRBV5-6 to TRBJ2-7; D might be TRBD2 (6 bases). The J call is doubtful: the DNA matches TRBJ2-5 better. Germline V gives CDR1 SGHDT, CDR2 YYEEEE. CDR3 length equals 16 residues. The CDR3 here is CASTTSQSPIRETQYF. The CDR3, as DNA: TGTGCCAGCACCACTAGCCAGTCACCGATAAGAGAGACCCAGTACTTC.

The V call is TRBV6-6, the J call TRBJ2-3, with D unclear. Germline V gene sequence: CDR1 MNHNY, CDR2 SVGAGI (reference sequence). The CDR3 covers 16 residues. The V gene lost 1 base and the J gene lost 0 bases, with 11 bases spanning the gap. DNA of the CDR3: TGTGCCAGCAGTTACTTAACGATCGGGAGCACAGATACGCAGTATTTT. Residues: CASSYLTIGSTDTQYF.

This clonotype was counted a few times. The V call is TRBV7-8, the J call TRBJ2-3; the D is unclear. Between the trimmed V and J ends, which lost 0 bases and 9 bases, there was a span of 7 bases. CDR1 and CDR2 from the germline V gene are SGHVS and FQNEAQ. This CDR3 has 12 amino acids. The DNA of the CDR3 is TGTGCCAGCAGCTTAGCCAAGCGAACGCAGTATTTT. Translated, it gives CASSLAKRTQYF.

The genes are TRBV20-1 and TRBJ2-5, with 7 bases identical to TRBD1. Germline V lookup: CDR1 DFQATT, CDR2 SNEGSKA (reference sequence). The CDR3 is 14 residues long. Trimming took 1 base from V and 4 from J; bases not matched to a gene: 6. The CDR3 nucleotides read TGCAGTGCTAGAGGGGAGAGGGGGCGAGAGACCCAGTACTTC. It specifies CSARGERGRETQYF.

The rearrangement joins TRBV5-1 to TRBJ2-3; D not certain. Trimming left V 8 bases short and J 2 bases short, with 18 bases between. The CDR3 runs to 15 residues. The germline V gene has CDR1 SGHRS and CDR2 YFSETQ. CDR3 sequence: CASRPRQALTDTQYF. The CDR3 DNA follows: TGCGCCAGTCGCCCAAGGCAGGCCCTCACAGATACGCAGTATTTT.

The sample holds one count of this clonotype. The J gene is TRBJ2-1, the V gene TRBV6-5; no firm D call. The CDR3 sequence is 13 residues long. The V gene lost 2 bases and the J gene lost 2 bases, with 4 bases spanning the gap. The germline V gene encodes CDR1 MNHEY and CDR2 SVGAGI. CDR3 amino acids: CASSYVTYNEQFF. CDR3 bases: TGTGCCAGCAGTTACGTGACCTACAATGAGCAGTTCTTC.

The chain is built from TRBV28 and TRBJ1-2; D is unresolved. The CDR3 runs 14 residues. V was trimmed by 7 bases and J by 8 bases, leaving 20 bases between them. Germline V gene lookup returns CDR1 MDHEN and CDR2 SYDVKM. In DNA form, the CDR3 reads TGTGCCAGCAATTCCGAGATCGGCCTCAGGGGCTACACCTTC. It translates to CASNSEIGLRGYTF.

This chain joins TRBV4-3 and TRBJ1-2, with D perhaps matching TRBD1 (5 bases). Looked up from germline, CDR1 is LGHNA and CDR2 is YSLEER. Trimming took off 0 bases at V and 4 bases at J, with 18 bases between the two ends. The CDR3 is made up of 17 amino acids. CDR3 amino acids: CASSQDLRARGIYGYTF. The CDR3 region has the DNA TGCGCCAGCAGCCAAGATTTAAGGGCACGGGGGATCTATGGCTACACCTTC.

J is TRBJ2-1 and V is TRBV6-5; D ambiguous. The V gene's germline CDR1 is MNHEY and CDR2 SVGAGI. V was pared by 5 bases and J by 9 bases, with 23 bases between. CDR3 size: 16 residues. The CDR3 DNA reads as TGTGCCAGCAGTACCCCGCGTCGGCGACTCCACGGTGAGCAGTTCTTC. This encodes CASSTPRRRLHGEQFF.

The chain employs TRBV7-2 and TRBJ2-3; 7 positions agree with TRBD2. Trimming cost V 3 bases and J 2 bases; bases outside gene matches: 8. CDR1 is SGHTA, CDR2 FQGNSA, per germline. CDR3 length equals 16 residues. CDR3 sequence reads: CASSFEAGVITDTQYF. In DNA form, the CDR3 reads TGTGCCAGCAGCTTTGAGGCGGGGGTAATCACAGATACGCAGTATTTT.

CDR3 amino acids: CASYRDTNSYEQYF. CDR3 nucleotides: TGCGCCAGCTATCGGGACACCAACTCCTACGAGCAGTACTTC. V and J are TRBV5-1 and TRBJ2-7; D perhaps matches TRBD1 (6 bases). The CDR3 is 14 residues long. The V end was cut by 7 bases, the J end by 0 bases, with 14 bases between. Germline CDR1 is SGHRS and CDR2 is YFSETQ.

This clonotype was observed a handful of times. The rearrangement links TRBV7-9 to TRBJ1-5, with 8 bases lining up with TRBD1. This CDR3 contains 14 residues. Germline lookup yields CDR1 SEHNR and CDR2 FQNEAQ (reference sequence). The ends lost 8 bases at V and 1 base at J; junction bases unmatched: 4. The CDR3 DNA reads as TGTGCCAGCCGCCCAGGGGGCAGCAATCAGCCCCAGCATTTT. This sequence encodes CASRPGGSNQPQHF.

The J gene is TRBJ2-1, the V gene TRBV6-2 or TRBV6-3; no clear D. Germline V gives CDR1 MNHEY, CDR2 SVGEGT. The ends were cut back, 0 bases at V and 2 bases at J, with 14 bases in the middle. CDR3 size: 17 residues. CDR3 region: CASSYSFGRNAYNEQFF. The CDR3 coding sequence is TGTGCCAGCAGTTACTCCTTCGGACGGAATGCCTACAATGAGCAGTTCTTC.